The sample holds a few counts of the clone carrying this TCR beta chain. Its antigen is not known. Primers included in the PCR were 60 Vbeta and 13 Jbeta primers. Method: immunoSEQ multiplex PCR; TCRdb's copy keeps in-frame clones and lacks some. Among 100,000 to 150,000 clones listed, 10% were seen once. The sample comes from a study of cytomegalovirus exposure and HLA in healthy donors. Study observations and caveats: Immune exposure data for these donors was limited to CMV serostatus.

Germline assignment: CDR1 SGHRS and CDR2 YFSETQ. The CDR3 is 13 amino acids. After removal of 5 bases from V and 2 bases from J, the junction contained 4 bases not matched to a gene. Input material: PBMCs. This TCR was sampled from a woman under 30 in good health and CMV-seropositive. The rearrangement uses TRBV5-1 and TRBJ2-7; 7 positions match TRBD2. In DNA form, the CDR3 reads TGCGCCAGCAGACACGGGAGGACCTACGAGCAGTACTTC. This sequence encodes CASRHGRTYEQYF. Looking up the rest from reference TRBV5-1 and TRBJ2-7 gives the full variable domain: KAGVTQTPRYLIKTRGQQVTLSCSPISGHRSVSWYQQTPGQGLQFLFEYFSETQRNKGNFPGRFSGRQFSNSRSEMNVSTLELGDSALYLCASRHGRTYEQYFGPGTRLTVT.